This TCR beta chain appears in the sequencing data of a study of T cells in Graves' hyperthyroidism and ophthalmopathy. Study-wide results and limits: Ophthalmopathy, as predicted by the model, came a median around 7 months after the prediction.

Investigators excluded patients with uncontrolled infection, other autoimmune disease, pregnancy or lactation. Details on this clonotype: What it recognizes is unknown.

The CDR3 runs to 15 residues. V lost 9 bases, J lost 3 bases, and 20 bases lay in between. Germline values: CDR1 MGHDK, CDR2 SYGVNS. What was amplified from RNA transcripts were TCR beta CDR3 regions. Carried out on the TCR CDR3, a first-round RT-PCR used the HTBI primer set. TCRdb recomputed calls from the multiplex PCR reads with MiXCR, one row per CDR3 protein. This sample yields about 560,000 distinct CDR3 sequences, of which roughly 50% are seen a single time; roughly 8.2% belongs to the top ten. Sequencing was performed on peripheral blood or thyroid tissue (not recorded which). This clonotype originated in a woman in her late teens or twenties with Graves' hyperthyroidism. V usage is TRBV25-1 and J usage is TRBJ1-1; unclear D gene. For the CDR3, the DNA is TGTGCCAGTAGTATTGCACCGTTTTTGGACACTGAAGCTTTCTTT. It yields the protein CASSIAPFLDTEAFF.